The 27 T cell receptor beta chains below were found in one sample sequenced in a study of blood T cell repertoires in COVID-19. Measured with immunoSEQ multiplex PCR; TCRdb has only the in-frame clones, and not every one. This repertoire shows around 50,000 clones, approximately 90% found once; its top ten account for about 1.5%. The specimen sequenced was peripheral blood. Receptors originate from a man aged 60 to 75 with acute or convalescent COVID-19.

The chain couples TRBV5-1 to TRBJ2-5; no definite D call. V was pared by 1 base and J by 3 bases, with 7 bases between. The CDR3 contains 13 residues. Germline assignment: CDR1 SGHRS and CDR2 YFSETQ. The chain's CDR3 is CASSLPSEETQYF. CDR3 sequence (DNA): TGCGCCAGCAGCTTGCCGTCTGAAGAGACCCAGTACTTC.

The V and J genes are TRBV7-6 and TRBJ2-1; TRBD2 matches 11 bases. After removal of 1 base from V and 3 bases from J, the junction contained 2 bases not matched to a gene. The length of the CDR3 is 16 residues. Germline CDR1 and CDR2: SGHVS and FNYEAQ. CDR3 in DNA: TGTGCCAGCAGCTTAGGACTAGCGGGGTTCTACAATGAGCAGTTCTTC. Translation: CASSLGLAGFYNEQFF. The variable domain in full, completed from reference TRBV7-6 and TRBJ2-1, reads GAGVSQSPRYKVTKRGQDVALRCDPISGHVSLYWYRQALGQGPEFLTYFNYEAQQDKSGLPNDRFSAERPEGSISTLTIQRTEQRDSAMYRCASSLGLAGFYNEQFFGPGTRLTVL.

This clone showed up just a few times. V gene TRBV7-2 combines with J gene TRBJ1-5, with 10 positions matching TRBD1. Per germline, CDR1 SGHTA and CDR2 FQGNSA. This CDR3 region has 14 residues. The junction had 5 bases not matched to a gene; V was cut back by 5 bases and J by 7 bases. DNA of the CDR3: TGTGCCAGCAGCGTCCGGGACAGGGGCCAGCCCCAGCATTTT. It codes for CASSVRDRGQPQHF.

V and J are TRBV6-5 and TRBJ1-3; 7 bases match TRBD1. The V segment lost 6 bases and the J segment 0 bases; nucleotides outside the gene matches: 5. The CDR3 runs to 15 residues. Looked up from germline, CDR1 is MNHEY and CDR2 is SVGAGI. The CDR3 bases are TGTGCCAGCAGCCGGGACAGCTTCTCTGGAAACACCATATATTTT. This translates into CASSRDSFSGNTIYF.

This chain joins TRBV14 and TRBJ2-7; 9 bases map to TRBD1. Per germline, CDR1 SGHDN and CDR2 FVKESK. This CDR3 region has 14 residues. V lost 4 bases and J lost 1; bases outside the gene matches: 2. For the CDR3, the DNA is TGTGCCAGCAGCCGGGACAGGGTGTCCTACGAGCAGTACTTC. Protein product: CASSRDRVSYEQYF.

This clone was detected only a few times. The chain combines TRBV27 with TRBJ1-1; D is unclear. Germline-derived CDR1 and CDR2 are MNHEY and SMNVEV (reference sequence). V was shortened by 5 bases and J by 6 bases, with 25 bases between the two germline ends. The CDR3 consists of 17 residues. The CDR3 DNA reads as TGTGCCAGCAGTCCCTACGGTAGAGAGGTTCCAAGGTCTGAAGCTTTCTTT. This codes for CASSPYGREVPRSEAFF.

This rearrangement joins TRBV10-1 to TRBJ1-5, with D possibly matching TRBD1 (6 bases). V gave up 7 bases and J gave up 9 bases, with 25 bases separating them. This CDR3 region has 16 residues. The germline CDR1 and CDR2 sequences are WNHNN and SYGVQD (reference sequence). Here the CDR3 DNA reads TGCGCCAGCACCGAGAAGGCCGAAGGGGGTAGAGGGCCCCAGCATTTT. Its translation: CASTEKAEGGRGPQHF.

In its sample, this clone was seen a few times. The V call is TRBV7-6, the J call TRBJ2-7; D is perhaps TRBD1 (6 bases). In germline, CDR1 is SGHVS, CDR2 FNYEAQ. The CDR3 spans 15 residues. Trimming stripped 2 bases from V and 3 bases from J, with 14 bases between. CDR3 amino acids: CASSLRPQGNYEQYF. DNA of the CDR3: TGTGCCAGCAGCTTACGGCCGCAGGGGAACTACGAGCAGTACTTC.

The rearrangement joins TRBV6-2 or TRBV6-3 to TRBJ1-5, with unresolved D. This CDR3 is 19 amino acids long. From germline, CDR1 is MNHEY and CDR2 SVGEGT. Deletions cut 0 bases from V and 4 bases from J, with 22 bases between. CDR3 bases: TGTGCCAGCAGTTACTCGATCTCCCGCGGTTGGCGTAGGAATCAGCCCCAGCATTTT. Translated, it gives CASSYSISRGWRRNQPQHF.

The rearrangement joins TRBV5-4 to TRBJ2-7; 11 bases agree with TRBD2. The CDR3 is 15 amino acids. The V and J ends lost 2 bases and 3 bases, in that order; junction bases with no gene match: 4. CDR1 is SGHNT and CDR2 is YYREEE in the germline V gene (reference sequence). The CDR3 protein is CASSFRTSGLYEQYF. The DNA for the CDR3 is TGTGCCAGCAGCTTTCGGACTAGCGGGCTCTACGAGCAGTACTTC. The variable domain in full, completed from reference TRBV5-4 and TRBJ2-7, reads ETGVTQSPTHLIKTRGQQVTLRCSSQSGHNTVSWYQQALGQGPQFIFQYYREEENGRGNFPPRFSGLQFPNYSSELNVNALELDDSALYLCASSFRTSGLYEQYFGPGTRLTVT.

The chain employs TRBV21-1 and TRBJ1-1. TRBV21-1 is reported as a pseudogene. The CDR3 runs to 16 residues. DNA for the CDR3: TGTGCCAGCAGGGTAAGCCTAGCTACACAATTCACTGAAGCTTTCTTT. Translating it yields CASRVSLATQFTEAFF.

This clone was seen only once. The V call is TRBV10-3, the J call TRBJ1-3; D unclear. Germline CDR1 reads ENHRY; CDR2 reads SYGVKD. This CDR3 has 16 amino acids. The germline V and J ends were trimmed by 5 bases and 0 bases, with 14 bases remaining between them. CDR3 bases: TGTGCCATCAGTCAGGAGGAACCTTCCTCTGGAAACACCATATATTTT. This sequence encodes CAISQEEPSSGNTIYF.

This chain connects TRBV9 to TRBJ2-5, with 7 bases identical to TRBD1. V dropped 3 bases and J dropped 4; count of bases not matched to a gene: 12. The CDR3 is 16 residues long. From germline, CDR1 is SGDLS and CDR2 YYNGEE. Written as DNA, the CDR3 is TGTGCCAGCAGCGCACAAGGTACAGGGGACACAGAGACCCAGTACTTC. Its protein product is CASSAQGTGDTETQYF.

The gene calls are TRBV7-8 and TRBJ1-5, with TRBD1 matching 9 bases. Germline assignment: CDR1 SGHVS and CDR2 FQNEAQ. The V segment lost 3 bases and the J segment 2 bases; nucleotides outside the gene matches: 8. The CDR3 is 17 amino acids. The CDR3 nucleotides are TGTGCCAGCAGCTTCCAGGACAGGGGAGAAGGCAATCAGCCCCAGCATTTT. Its protein is CASSFQDRGEGNQPQHF.

The rearrangement uses TRBV19 and TRBJ2-1; 7 nucleotides line up with TRBD1. V shed 5 bases, J shed 7 bases, and the junction held 2 bases outside the gene matches. Germline lookup yields CDR1 LNHDA and CDR2 SQIVND (reference sequence). The CDR3 totals 12 residues. The CDR3 reads CASSLTGNEQFF. For the CDR3, the DNA is TGTGCCAGTAGTTTGACAGGGAATGAGCAGTTCTTC.

This CDR3 reads CASSLRRKEETQYF. The CDR3 bases are TGTGCCAGCAGTTTACGAAGGAAGGAGGAGACCCAGTACTTC. V usage is TRBV28 and J usage is TRBJ2-5, with D unclear. Trimming took 2 bases from V and 5 from J, leaving 12 bases between them. The CDR3 extends over 14 amino acids. The germline V gene has CDR1 MDHEN and CDR2 SYDVKM.

The chain is built from TRBV11-3 and TRBJ1-6; D is unclear. The CDR3 spans 15 residues. The V end lost 3 bases, the J end lost 9 bases, and 15 bases lay between the germline ends. From germline, CDR1 is SGHNT and CDR2 YENEEA. This CDR3 reads CASSFTPRLGSPLHF. CDR3 nucleotides: TGTGCCAGCAGCTTCACCCCTAGGCTCGGTTCACCCCTCCACTTT.

The genes are TRBV10-3 and TRBJ2-6; D might be TRBD2 (5 bases). Looked up from germline, CDR1 is ENHRY and CDR2 is SYGVKD. V lost 2 bases and J lost 4, with 9 bases in between. The CDR3 runs to 15 residues. CDR3 in amino acids: CAISEEGTGANVLTF. DNA of the CDR3: TGTGCCATCAGTGAGGAGGGAACCGGGGCCAACGTCCTGACTTTC.

V is TRBV27 and J is TRBJ2-3, with 8 bases that match TRBD1. The CDR3 is 16 amino acids. With 5 bases clipped from V and 1 base from J, the junction kept 8 bases outside the gene matches. CDR1 and CDR2 (germline): MNHEY, SMNVEV (reference sequence). CDR3 region: CASSHYRGEGTDTQYF. CDR3 DNA sequence: TGTGCCAGCAGTCACTACAGGGGGGAGGGCACAGATACGCAGTATTTT.

This chain joins TRBV5-1 and TRBJ1-1, with 9 bases matching TRBD1. CDR3 length: 14 residues. Germline V gives CDR1 SGHRS, CDR2 YFSETQ. Trimming removed 0 bases from V and 4 bases from J; junction bases left unmatched: 1. CDR3 DNA sequence: TGCGCCAGCAGCTTGGGGGACAGGGTCACTGAAGCTTTCTTT. Its protein is CASSLGDRVTEAFF.

This clone was found once. The V gene is TRBV2, the J gene TRBJ1-1, with 7 bases lining up with TRBD1. J lost 0 bases, V lost 6 bases, and 4 bases had no gene match. The CDR3 length is 14 residues. Germline V gene sequence: CDR1 SNHLY, CDR2 FYNNEI. The CDR3 region is CASRETGMNTEAFF. As DNA, the CDR3 is TGTGCCAGCAGAGAGACAGGGATGAACACTGAAGCTTTCTTT.

V is TRBV5-4 and J is TRBJ1-1, with a possible D match to TRBD1 (6 bases). Germline CDR1 is SGHNT and CDR2 is YYREEE (reference sequence). Trimming left V 1 base short and J 6 bases short, with 10 bases between. The CDR3 runs to 13 residues. CDR3 coding DNA: TGTGCCAGCAGCTTGACAGGGAGGGCTGAAGCTTTCTTT. It translates to CASSLTGRAEAFF.

This chain uses TRBV7-8 with TRBJ1-4, with 11 bases aligning to TRBD1. V trimming: 2 bases; J trimming: 8 bases; junction bases outside the gene matches: 7. Looked up from germline, CDR1 is SGHVS and CDR2 is FQNEAQ. This CDR3 comprises 16 residues. In nucleotides, the CDR3 is TGTGCCAGCAGCTTAAGCGGACAGGGGGCTTTAGAAAAACTGTTTTTT. Its protein is CASSLSGQGALEKLFF.

The chain uses TRBV21-1 and TRBJ1-6. TRBV21-1 is noted as a pseudogene. The CDR3 contains 18 residues. The CDR3 DNA sequence: TGTGCCAGCAGCAACCTGGCGGGGATTAGCTCCTATAATTCACCCCTCCACTTT. Translation: CASSNLAGISSYNSPLHF.

The chain links TRBV29-1 to TRBJ1-6, with 7 bases fitting TRBD1. CDR1 and CDR2 from the germline V gene are SQVTM and ANQGSEA. Germline trimming cut 7 bases from V and 3 bases from J; bases unmatched to any gene: 3. The CDR3 is made up of 13 amino acids. The CDR3 DNA is TGCAGCGGCCGGACAGGCTATAATTCACCCCTCCACTTT. It yields the protein CSGRTGYNSPLHF. The full variable domain, in which reference TRBV29-1 and TRBJ1-6 provide the parts outside the CDR3, is SAVISQKPSRDICQRGTSLTIQCQVDSQVTMMFWYRQQPGQSLTLIATANQGSEATYESGFVIDKFPISRPNLTFSTLTVSNMSPEDSSIYLCSGRTGYNSPLHFGNGTRLTVT.

The table lists this clone with a count of one. This sequence joins TRBV10-3 and TRBJ1-1, with TRBD1 matching over 8 bases. Germline V gives CDR1 ENHRY, CDR2 SYGVKD. V gave up 6 bases and J gave up 7 bases; unmatched junction bases: 13. The CDR3 has 15 amino acids. The CDR3 DNA reads as TGTGCCATCAGGGGTCCGGGACAGGACTCCATTGAAGCTTTCTTT. Protein sequence: CAIRGPGQDSIEAFF.

CDR3 loop: CATSDTAITDTQYF. The DNA of the CDR3 is TGTGCCACCAGTGATACAGCAATCACAGATACGCAGTATTTT. This chain joins TRBV24-1 and TRBJ2-3, with D uncertain. The CDR3 spans 14 residues. Trimming removed 3 bases at V and 2 bases at J, with 8 bases between. In germline, CDR1 is KGHDR, CDR2 SFDVKD.